This TCR beta chain was sequenced in a study of T cell responses to AZD1222 COVID-19 vaccine. The CDR3 runs 16 residues. Germline lookup yields CDR1 SGDLS and CDR2 YYNGEE. The germline V and J ends were trimmed by 3 bases and 4 bases, with 17 bases remaining between them. Repertoires were generated with immunoSEQ multiplex PCR, while TCRdb's copy carries only in-frame clones and drops some. Of some 100,000 clones listed, about nine tenths were seen once; the top ten hold approximately 1.2%. The TCR originated in an adult in good health. The material was peripheral blood, obtained on day 0 of AZD1222 vaccination. The chain is built from TRBV9 and TRBJ1-5, with D possibly matching TRBD1 (6 bases). Here the CDR3 reads CASSADSGQLNQPQHF. The CDR3 nucleotides are TGTGCCAGCAGCGCCGATTCCGGACAGCTAAATCAGCCCCAGCATTTT.